The 3 T cell receptor beta chains below come from one sample, sequenced in a study of CD8+CD57+ T cells in acquired aplastic anemia. Genomic DNA acted as the template from which TCR beta VDJ combination and CDR3 sequence profiling were carried out. MiXCR was run by TCRdb on the reads, yielding one entry per CDR3 protein. The table records some 180,000 distinct CDR3 sequences, approximately 45% of them present only once. The sample consisted of sorted CD4+, CD8+, or CD8+CD57+ T cells (not recorded which) from PBMCs. These receptors all stem from a human donor in good health.

This clonotype turned up a few times. The rearrangement uses TRBV14 and TRBJ2-5; D remains unclear. The V gene lost 2 bases and the J gene lost 5 bases, with 3 bases spanning the gap. CDR3 length: 11 residues. The germline CDR1 and CDR2 sequences are SGHDN and FVKESK. Here the CDR3 DNA reads TGTGCCAGCAGCCAATCGGAGACCCAGTACTTC. This sequence encodes CASSQSETQYF.

The chain recombines TRBV2 with TRBJ2-3; weak D call: TRBD1 (7 bases). Deletions cut 8 bases from V and 0 bases from J, with 12 bases between. CDR1 and CDR2 from the germline V gene are SNHLY and FYNNEI. CDR3 size: 14 residues. In DNA, the CDR3 is TGTGCCAGCGGGGGGACAGCTAGCACAGATACGCAGTATTTT. Translating it yields CASGGTASTDTQYF. Filled out from reference TRBV2 and TRBJ2-3, the complete variable domain reads EPEVTQTPSHQVTQMGQEVILRCVPISNHLYFYWYRQILGQKVEFLVSFYNNEISEKSEIFDDQFSVERPDGSNFTLKIRSTKLEDSAMYFCASGGTASTDTQYFGPGTRLTVL.

The chain is built from TRBV19 and TRBJ1-2, with 11 bases that match TRBD1. The CDR3 is made up of 15 amino acids. V trimming: 4 bases; J trimming: 6 bases; junction bases outside the gene matches: 7. CDR1 is LNHDA and CDR2 is SQIVND in the germline V gene (reference sequence). The CDR3 region has the DNA TGTGCCAGTAGTACGACAGGGACAGGGGGAGATGGCTACACCTTC. Its translation is CASSTTGTGGDGYTF.